The 32 T cell receptor beta chains below were found in one sample sequenced in a study of a mutant IDH1 vaccine in newly diagnosed glioma. The sample's time point: week 35, safety follow-up. Mutant IDH1 20-mer peptide, at 300 ug, made up each vaccine dose, with topical imiquimod. What these receptors recognize is not known. The assay was immunoSEQ multiplex PCR, and TCRdb's table has in-frame clones only and misses some. The data contain more than 25,000 clones, almost 80% of them singletons. Sequencing was performed on PBMCs, taken from a glioma patient whose treatment included an IDH1 peptide vaccine. These receptors were obtained from a woman aged 30 to 39 with glioma. Some clones in this sample may be carry-over from other donors' samples.

The chain joins TRBV4-1 to TRBJ2-7; 8 bases map to TRBD2. CDR3 length: 16 residues. The V and J ends lost 0 bases and 3 bases, in that order; junction bases with no gene match: 7. CDR1 MGHRA and CDR2 YSYEKL come from the germline V gene. In DNA, the CDR3 is TGCGCCAGCAGCCAAGATCGAGCGGGAGTTGGCTACGAGCAGTACTTC. It yields the protein CASSQDRAGVGYEQYF.

The rearrangement links TRBV18 to TRBJ2-1; 8 bases map to TRBD1. V dropped 3 bases and J dropped 0; count of bases not matched to a gene: 1. The CDR3 is 15 amino acids. Germline assignment: CDR1 KGHSH and CDR2 LQKENI. Written as DNA, the CDR3 is TGTGCCAGCTCACCCACAGGGGGCTCCTACAATGAGCAGTTCTTC. Translating it yields CASSPTGGSYNEQFF.

This chain connects TRBV2 to TRBJ2-3; D is perhaps TRBD1 or TRBD2 (5 bases each). Germline CDR1 reads SNHLY; CDR2 reads FYNNEI. This CDR3 contains 13 residues. V was clipped by 8 bases and J by 5 bases, with 14 bases between them. The CDR3 DNA sequence: TGTGCCAGCGTTGAAGGGGCGGGAGATACGCAGTATTTT. This gives the protein CASVEGAGDTQYF.

This rearrangement joins TRBV11-2 to TRBJ1-5; maybe TRBD1 (5 bases). V dropped 1 base and J dropped 1 base, with 5 bases sitting between them. The germline gives CDR1 SGHAT, CDR2 FQNNGV. CDR3 length: 14 amino acids. The CDR3 bases are TGTGCCAGCAGCTTAGGACAGAGCAATCAGCCCCAGCATTTT. Amino acid sequence: CASSLGQSNQPQHF.

This clone has a single count. The V gene is TRBV5-1, the J gene TRBJ2-1; D is unclear. The CDR3 has 16 amino acids. With 6 bases removed from V and 0 bases from J, the gap between germline ends came to 16 bases. Germline V lookup: CDR1 SGHRS, CDR2 YFSETQ. This CDR3 is CASKSNFMSSYNEQFF. The CDR3 nucleotides read TGCGCCAGCAAATCGAACTTCATGAGCTCCTACAATGAGCAGTTCTTC. Variable domain in full (rest from reference TRBV5-1 and TRBJ2-1): KAGVTQTPRYLIKTRGQQVTLSCSPISGHRSVSWYQQTPGQGLQFLFEYFSETQRNKGNFPGRFSGRQFSNSRSEMNVSTLELGDSALYLCASKSNFMSSYNEQFFGPGTRLTVL.

This sequence joins TRBV5-6 and TRBJ2-2; the match to TRBD1 covers 12 bases. CDR1 and CDR2 (germline): SGHDT, YYEEEE. Trimming took 4 bases from V and 10 from J; bases not matched to a gene: 14. The CDR3 consists of 17 residues. The CDR3, as DNA: TGTGCCAGCAGCCCAGAGAGGGGGACAGGGGGCGTTCTGGAGCTGTTTTTT. It encodes CASSPERGTGGVLELFF.

The gene calls are TRBV9 and TRBJ2-2, with 7 bases fitting TRBD1. Trimming cost V 3 bases and J 5 bases; bases outside gene matches: 4. The CDR3 runs to 14 residues. Germline CDR1 and CDR2: SGDLS and YYNGEE. CDR3 DNA: TGTGCCAGCAGCGCGGGACAGAAGACCGGGGAGCTGTTTTTT. This sequence encodes CASSAGQKTGELFF.

This clone was found a few times. The V gene is TRBV25-1, the J gene TRBJ1-1; D not resolved. This CDR3 has 12 amino acids. From germline, CDR1 is MGHDK and CDR2 SYGVNS. V was trimmed by 4 bases and J by 3 bases, leaving 6 bases between them. This CDR3 is CASSVGYTEAFF. CDR3 DNA sequence: TGTGCCAGCAGTGTCGGGTACACTGAAGCTTTCTTT. Variable domain in full (rest from reference TRBV25-1 and TRBJ1-1): EADIYQTPRYLVIGTGKKITLECSQTMGHDKMYWYQQDPGMELHLIHYSYGVNSTEKGDLSSESTVSRIRTEHFPLTLESARPSHTSQYLCASSVGYTEAFFGQGTRLTVV.

V and J are TRBV9 and TRBJ2-5, with D perhaps matching TRBD1 or TRBD2 (5 bases each). The V end lost 6 bases, the J end lost 5 bases, and 14 bases lay between the germline ends. Looked up from germline, CDR1 is SGDLS and CDR2 is YYNGEE. The CDR3 totals 13 residues. The DNA of the CDR3 is TGTGCCAGCAACGAGAGGGGTTCGGAGACCCAGTACTTC. Translated, it gives CASNERGSETQYF.

V is TRBV6-6 and J is TRBJ2-1; 7 positions agree with TRBD1. V gave up 2 bases and J gave up 9 bases; unmatched junction bases: 7. Germline V gives CDR1 MNHNY, CDR2 SVGAGI (reference sequence). This CDR3 comprises 14 residues. The CDR3 DNA follows: TGTGCCAGCAGTTACCGAGTCCGGGACAGTGAGCAGTTCTTC. Amino acid sequence: CASSYRVRDSEQFF.

V usage is TRBV19 and J usage is TRBJ1-5, with D possibly being TRBD1 (5 bases). CDR3 length: 14 residues. Germline CDR1 LNHDA, CDR2 SQIVND (reference sequence). V was clipped by 7 bases and J by 2 bases, with 12 bases between them. This CDR3 reads CASTPGTGNQPQHF. The CDR3 region has the DNA TGTGCCAGTACCCCAGGGACGGGCAATCAGCCCCAGCATTTT.

This rearrangement joins TRBV7-9 to TRBJ2-2; D possibly uses TRBD1 or TRBD2 (5 bases each). CDR1 and CDR2 (germline): SEHNR, FQNEAQ (reference sequence). V dropped 1 base and J dropped 5 bases, with 11 bases sitting between them. The CDR3 extends over 15 amino acids. The chain's CDR3 is CASSLGQGETGELFF. DNA for the CDR3: TGTGCCAGCAGCTTAGGGCAGGGAGAGACCGGGGAGCTGTTTTTT.

Only a few counts were recorded for this clone. The rearrangement uses TRBV7-9 and TRBJ1-4; D perhaps matches TRBD1 (5 bases). The CDR3 contains 16 residues. Per the germline V gene, CDR1 is SEHNR and CDR2 is FQNEAQ (reference sequence). The germline V and J ends were trimmed by 5 bases and 8 bases, with 21 bases remaining between them. The CDR3 here is CASSAEGRRGGEKLFF. CDR3 sequence (DNA): TGTGCCAGCAGCGCAGAGGGTCGGAGGGGAGGCGAAAAACTGTTTTTT.

V gene TRBV29-1 combines with J gene TRBJ2-7; D ambiguous. The CDR3 loop spans 11 amino acids. The germline V gene has CDR1 SQVTM and CDR2 ANQGSEA. Trimming took 3 bases from V and 2 from J, leaving 5 bases between them. CDR3 sequence (DNA): TGCAGCGTTGACGGTACCTACGAGCAGTACTTC. This codes for CSVDGTYEQYF.

The chain combines TRBV6-1 with TRBJ1-4; D perhaps matches TRBD1 (5 bases). This CDR3 spans 14 amino acids. V lost 7 bases and J lost 2, with 11 bases in between. Per the germline V gene, CDR1 is MNHNS and CDR2 is SASEGT. CDR3 sequence: CASMLGGTNEKLFF. CDR3 coding DNA: TGTGCCAGCATGTTGGGGGGGACTAATGAAAAACTGTTTTTT.

The rearrangement uses TRBV2 and TRBJ2-5; D remains unclear. This CDR3 contains 13 residues. Trimming pared 4 bases from V and 4 bases from J, leaving 10 bases between. Germline V lookup: CDR1 SNHLY, CDR2 FYNNEI. The CDR3 is CASSVRISETQYF. The CDR3 DNA reads TGTGCCAGCAGTGTTAGGATATCAGAGACCCAGTACTTC.

The rearrangement links TRBV2 to TRBJ2-7; 11 bases agree with TRBD2. The CDR3 sequence is 15 residues long. V shed 7 bases and J 2 bases; nucleotides not matched to a gene: 7. The germline V gene encodes CDR1 SNHLY and CDR2 FYNNEI. This CDR3 reads CASNAGTSGAYEQYF. The CDR3 coding sequence is TGTGCCAGCAACGCCGGGACTAGCGGAGCCTACGAGCAGTACTTC.

This clone has a handful of counts. This chain connects TRBV28 to TRBJ1-4, with D uncertain. This CDR3 is built from 14 residues. CDR1 is MDHEN, CDR2 SYDVKM, per germline. Deletions cut 6 bases from V and 3 bases from J, with 11 bases between. The CDR3, as DNA: TGTGCCAGCAGCTCCTTGACCCCTAATGAAAAACTGTTTTTT. Its protein product is CASSSLTPNEKLFF.

The chain carries TRBV20-1 and TRBJ2-7; D call uncertain. The CDR3 totals 11 residues. The germline V gene encodes CDR1 DFQATT and CDR2 SNEGSKA (reference sequence). The V gene lost 4 bases and the J gene lost 2 bases, with 6 bases spanning the gap. Here the CDR3 DNA reads TGCAGTGCTACGCCTGCCTACGAGCAGTACTTC. Amino acid sequence: CSATPAYEQYF.

The V and J genes are TRBV21-1 and TRBJ1-5; the D segment call TRBD1 is taken from the table without a DNA check. TRBV21-1 is classified as a pseudogene. The CDR3 loop spans 15 amino acids. DNA for the CDR3: TGTGCCAGCAGCACAGAGACAGGTTGGAATCAGCCCCAGCATTTT. Its protein product is CASSTETGWNQPQHF.

The chain is built from TRBV6-1 and TRBJ2-7; 9 positions agree with TRBD1. With 4 bases clipped from V and 2 bases from J, the junction kept 3 bases outside the gene matches. Germline V gene lookup returns CDR1 MNHNS and CDR2 SASEGT. The CDR3 spans 14 residues. Here the CDR3 reads CASSVWDRAYEQYF. The CDR3 nucleotides are TGTGCCAGCAGTGTTTGGGACAGGGCCTACGAGCAGTACTTC.

The V gene is TRBV4-1, the J gene TRBJ2-7; TRBD1 matches 7 bases. In germline, CDR1 is MGHRA, CDR2 YSYEKL. V was clipped by 0 bases and J by 4 bases; unmatched bases: 9. The CDR3 contains 16 residues. As DNA, the CDR3 is TGCGCCAGCAGCCAAGAGATTGACAGGGCCGCTTACGAGCAGTACTTC. It specifies CASSQEIDRAAYEQYF.

The chain carries TRBV6-6 and TRBJ1-3, with D tentatively TRBD1 (5 bases). CDR1 is MNHNY and CDR2 is SVGAGI in the germline V gene (reference sequence). The length of the CDR3 is 13 residues. Trimming took 6 bases from V and 2 from J, leaving 8 bases between them. As DNA, the CDR3 is TGTGCCAGCAGGCAGGGTACTGGAAACACCATATATTTT. Residues: CASRQGTGNTIYF.

The gene calls are TRBV30 and TRBJ1-2; D possibly corresponds to TRBD1 (5 bases). There are 15 residues in the CDR3. Trimming stripped 0 bases from V and 4 bases from J, with 15 bases between. The V gene's germline CDR1 is GTSNPN and CDR2 SVGIG (reference sequence). CDR3 sequence (DNA): TGTGCCTGGAGTGTACGTAGTCAGGGATCCTATGGCTACACCTTC. This codes for CAWSVRSQGSYGYTF.

V is TRBV19 and J is TRBJ2-7; D is perhaps TRBD1 or TRBD2 (6 bases each). The CDR3 has 14 amino acids. Trimming shortened V by 4 bases and J by 4 bases, and 14 bases separated the two germline ends. Germline V lookup: CDR1 LNHDA, CDR2 SQIVND (reference sequence). Written as DNA, the CDR3 is TGTGCCAGTAGTACCCCCGGGGGCCTGTACGAGCAGTACTTC. Its translation is CASSTPGGLYEQYF.

This chain links TRBV25-1 with TRBJ2-7; 8 bases are shared with TRBD1. CDR1 and CDR2 from the germline V gene are MGHDK and SYGVNS. Trimming removed 5 bases from V and 2 bases from J; junction bases left unmatched: 17. The CDR3 spans 18 residues. In nucleotides, the CDR3 is TGTGCCAGCAGTCCTCGGGACAGGCTTAGCCGGAGCACCTACGAGCAGTACTTC. Amino acid sequence: CASSPRDRLSRSTYEQYF.

This clone appeared once. The gene calls are TRBV30 and TRBJ2-7; TRBD1 aligns across 9 bases. The trim removed 1 base at V and 3 bases at J, leaving 4 bases unmatched. Germline-derived CDR1 and CDR2 are GTSNPN and SVGIG (reference sequence). The length of the CDR3 is 14 residues. Written as DNA, the CDR3 is TGTGCCTGGAGTGGGGACAGGGAGAACTACGAGCAGTACTTC. Translation: CAWSGDRENYEQYF.

The chain uses TRBV6-5 and TRBJ2-1; 7 nucleotides match TRBD1. The CDR3 has 15 residues. CDR1 and CDR2 (germline): MNHEY, SVGAGI. V shed 3 bases, J shed 5 bases, and the junction held 7 bases outside the gene matches. The CDR3 nucleotides read TGTGCCAGCAGTTATGAGGGGGCAGGAGACAATGAGCAGTTCTTC. This translates into CASSYEGAGDNEQFF.

V gene TRBV6-1 combines with J gene TRBJ1-1; possibly TRBD1 for D (6 bases). Trimming removed 2 bases from V and 5 bases from J, with 9 bases in between. CDR3 length equals 13 residues. CDR1 and CDR2 (germline): MNHNS, SASEGT. CDR3 loop: CASSERGQTEAFF. In DNA form, the CDR3 reads TGTGCCAGCAGTGAACGAGGACAGACTGAAGCTTTCTTT.

The genes are TRBV2 and TRBJ2-1; D is perhaps TRBD2 (6 bases). V dropped 10 bases and J dropped 0 bases, with 19 bases sitting between them. The CDR3 runs 16 residues. In germline, CDR1 is SNHLY, CDR2 FYNNEI. CDR3 amino acids: CATPAEAGFSYNEQFF. Written as DNA, the CDR3 is TGTGCCACCCCTGCGGAGGCGGGATTCTCCTACAATGAGCAGTTCTTC.

The chain couples TRBV5-6 to TRBJ2-2; 7 bases map to TRBD1. This CDR3 spans 16 amino acids. The V gene's germline CDR1 is SGHDT and CDR2 YYEEEE. V was clipped by 3 bases and J by 0 bases; unmatched bases: 5. CDR3: CASSYRQGSNTGELFF. The CDR3 DNA follows: TGTGCCAGCAGCTACCGACAGGGATCGAACACCGGGGAGCTGTTTTTT.

This clone has only one observation. An end of the junction does not agree with germline; a read error may underlie this. V and J are TRBV6-6 and TRBJ1-3; D is ambiguous. From germline, CDR1 is MNHNY and CDR2 SVGAGI (reference sequence). The CDR3 length is 13 residues. CDR3 protein: CASSSVAGNTIYF. CDR3 nucleotides: TGTGCCAGTAGTTCCGTGGCTGGAAACACCATATATTTT.